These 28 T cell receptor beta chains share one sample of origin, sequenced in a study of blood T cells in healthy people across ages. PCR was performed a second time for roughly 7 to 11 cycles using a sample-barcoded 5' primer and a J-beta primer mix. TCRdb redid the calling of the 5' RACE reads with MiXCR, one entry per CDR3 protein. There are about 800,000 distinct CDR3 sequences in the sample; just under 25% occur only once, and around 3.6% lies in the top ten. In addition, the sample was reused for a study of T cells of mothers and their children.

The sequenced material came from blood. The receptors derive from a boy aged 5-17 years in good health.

CDR3 loop: CSVEDRPYPLGNTIYF. The CDR3 DNA reads TGCAGCGTTGAAGATCGGCCGTACCCACTTGGAAACACCATATATTTT. The chain is built from TRBV29-1 and TRBJ1-3; D ambiguous. The CDR3 is 16 residues long. The germline V and J ends were trimmed by 0 bases and 3 bases, with 15 bases remaining between them. Looked up from germline, CDR1 is SQVTM and CDR2 is ANQGSEA.

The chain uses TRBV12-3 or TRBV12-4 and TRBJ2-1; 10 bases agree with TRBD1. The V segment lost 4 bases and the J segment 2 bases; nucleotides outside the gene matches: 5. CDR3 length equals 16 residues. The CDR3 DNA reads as TGTGCCAGCAGTTCCCGGACAGGGGGGACCTACAATGAGCAGTTCTTC. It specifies CASSSRTGGTYNEQFF.

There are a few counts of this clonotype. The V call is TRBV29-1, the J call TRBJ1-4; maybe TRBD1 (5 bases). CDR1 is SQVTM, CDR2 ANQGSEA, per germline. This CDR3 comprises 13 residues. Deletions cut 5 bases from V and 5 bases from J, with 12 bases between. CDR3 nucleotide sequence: TGCAGCGTTCAACAGGTCATCAATGAAAAACTGTTTTTT. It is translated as CSVQQVINEKLFF. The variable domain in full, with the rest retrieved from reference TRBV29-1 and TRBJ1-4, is SAVISQKPSRDICQRGTSLTIQCQVDSQVTMMFWYRQQPGQSLTLIATANQGSEATYESGFVIDKFPISRPNLTFSTLTVSNMSPEDSSIYLCSVQQVINEKLFFGSGTQLSVL.

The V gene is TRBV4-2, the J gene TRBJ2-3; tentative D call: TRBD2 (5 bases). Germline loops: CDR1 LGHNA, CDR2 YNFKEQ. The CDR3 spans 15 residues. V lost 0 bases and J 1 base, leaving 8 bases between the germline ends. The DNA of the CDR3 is TGTGCCAGCAGCCAAGAGGCCGGGGGCACAGATACGCAGTATTTT. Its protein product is CASSQEAGGTDTQYF.

The CDR3 here is CASSLAGVQTQYF. The CDR3 bases are TGTGCCAGCAGCTTAGCAGGGGTACAGACCCAGTACTTC. The chain links TRBV7-9 to TRBJ2-5, with D possibly TRBD1 on 5 matching bases. Germline V gene sequence: CDR1 SEHNR, CDR2 FQNEAQ (reference sequence). Trimming took 0 bases from V and 6 from J, leaving 8 bases between them. This CDR3 region has 13 residues.

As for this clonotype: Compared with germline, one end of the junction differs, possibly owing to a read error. The CDR3 region is CASSPGTSGQETRYF. For the CDR3, the DNA is TGTGCCAGCAGCCCGGGGACTAGCGGACAAGAGACCCGGTACTTC. The V gene is TRBV11-2, the J gene TRBJ2-5; TRBD2 agrees at 11 bases. CDR1 and CDR2 from the germline V gene are SGHAT and FQNNGV. The CDR3 sequence is 15 residues long.

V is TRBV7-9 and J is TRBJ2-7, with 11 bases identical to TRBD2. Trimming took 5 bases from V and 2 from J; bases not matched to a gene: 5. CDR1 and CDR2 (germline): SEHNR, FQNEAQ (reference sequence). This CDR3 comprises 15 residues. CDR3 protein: CASSPGLAVAYEQYF. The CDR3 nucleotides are TGTGCCAGCAGCCCGGGACTAGCGGTAGCCTACGAGCAGTACTTC.

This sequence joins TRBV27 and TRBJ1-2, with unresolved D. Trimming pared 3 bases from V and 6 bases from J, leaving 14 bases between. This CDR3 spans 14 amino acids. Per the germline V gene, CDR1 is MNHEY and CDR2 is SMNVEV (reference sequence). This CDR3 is CASSFGEGEDGYTF. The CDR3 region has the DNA TGTGCCAGCAGTTTCGGGGAAGGAGAAGATGGCTACACCTTC.

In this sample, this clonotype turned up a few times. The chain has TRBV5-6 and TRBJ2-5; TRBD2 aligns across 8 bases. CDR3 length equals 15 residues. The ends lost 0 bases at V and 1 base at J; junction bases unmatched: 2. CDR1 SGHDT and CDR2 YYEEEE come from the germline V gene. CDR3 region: CASSLVAGRQETQYF. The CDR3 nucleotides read TGTGCCAGCAGCTTGGTAGCGGGGCGCCAAGAGACCCAGTACTTC.

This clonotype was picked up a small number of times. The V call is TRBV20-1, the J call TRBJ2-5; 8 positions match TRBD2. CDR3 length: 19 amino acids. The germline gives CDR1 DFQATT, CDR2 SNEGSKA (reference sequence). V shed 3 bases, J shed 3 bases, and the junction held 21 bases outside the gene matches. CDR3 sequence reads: CSASRTIVVKRELKETQYF. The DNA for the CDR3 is TGCAGTGCTAGCAGGACAATTGTTGTGAAGCGGGAGTTGAAAGAGACCCAGTACTTC.

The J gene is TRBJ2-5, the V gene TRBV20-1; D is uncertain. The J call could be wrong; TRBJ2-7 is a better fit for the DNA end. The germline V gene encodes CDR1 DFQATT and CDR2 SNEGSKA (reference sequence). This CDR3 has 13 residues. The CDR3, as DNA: TGCAGTGCTAGAGTAGTGAACTCCTACGAGCAGTACTTC. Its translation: CSARVVNSYEQYF.

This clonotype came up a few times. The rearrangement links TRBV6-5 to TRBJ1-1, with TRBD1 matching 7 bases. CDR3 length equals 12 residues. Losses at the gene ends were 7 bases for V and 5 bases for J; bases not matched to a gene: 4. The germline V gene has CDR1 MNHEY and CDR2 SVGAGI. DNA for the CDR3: TGTGCCAGCACCCAGGGGGGGACTGAAGCTTTCTTT. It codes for CASTQGGTEAFF.

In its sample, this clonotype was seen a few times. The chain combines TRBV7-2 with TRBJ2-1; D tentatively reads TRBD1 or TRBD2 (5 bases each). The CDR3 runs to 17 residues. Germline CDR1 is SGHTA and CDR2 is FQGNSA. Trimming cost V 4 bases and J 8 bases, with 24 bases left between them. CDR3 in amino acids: CASSSPFGDPYSDEQFF. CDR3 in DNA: TGTGCCAGCAGCTCACCTTTTGGGGACCCCTACTCCGATGAGCAGTTCTTC.

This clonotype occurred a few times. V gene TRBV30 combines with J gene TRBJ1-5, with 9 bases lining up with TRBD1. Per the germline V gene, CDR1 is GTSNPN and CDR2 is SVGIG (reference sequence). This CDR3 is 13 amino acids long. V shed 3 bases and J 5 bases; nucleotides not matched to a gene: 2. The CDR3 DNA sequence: TGTGCCTGGAGAGACAGGGGGGATCAGCCCCAGCATTTT. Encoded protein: CAWRDRGDQPQHF.

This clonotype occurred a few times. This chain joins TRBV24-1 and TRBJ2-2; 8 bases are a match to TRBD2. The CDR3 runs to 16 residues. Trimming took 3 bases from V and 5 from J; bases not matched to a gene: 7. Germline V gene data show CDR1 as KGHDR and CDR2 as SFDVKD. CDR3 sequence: CATSDVAAGDTGELFF. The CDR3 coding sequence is TGTGCCACCAGTGATGTCGCAGCGGGGGATACCGGGGAGCTGTTTTTT.

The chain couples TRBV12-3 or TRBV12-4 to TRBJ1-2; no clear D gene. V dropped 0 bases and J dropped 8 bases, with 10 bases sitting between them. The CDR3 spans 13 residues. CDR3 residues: CASSLALPRGYTF. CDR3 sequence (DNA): TGTGCCAGCAGTTTAGCGCTCCCCCGGGGCTACACCTTC.

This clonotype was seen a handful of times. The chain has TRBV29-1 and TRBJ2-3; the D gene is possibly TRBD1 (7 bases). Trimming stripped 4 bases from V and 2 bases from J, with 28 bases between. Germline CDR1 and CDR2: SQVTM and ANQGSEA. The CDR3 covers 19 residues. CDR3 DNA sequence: TGCAGCGTTGGTGTACAGGGCAGGGGGAGGATAGTTAACACAGATACGCAGTATTTT. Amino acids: CSVGVQGRGRIVNTDTQYF.

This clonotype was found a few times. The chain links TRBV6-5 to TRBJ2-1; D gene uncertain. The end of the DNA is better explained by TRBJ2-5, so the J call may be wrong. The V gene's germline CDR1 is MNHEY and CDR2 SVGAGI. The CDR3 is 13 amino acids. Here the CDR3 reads CASSYSSPETQYF. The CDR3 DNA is TGTGCCAGCAGTTACTCGAGCCCGGAGACCCAGTACTTC.

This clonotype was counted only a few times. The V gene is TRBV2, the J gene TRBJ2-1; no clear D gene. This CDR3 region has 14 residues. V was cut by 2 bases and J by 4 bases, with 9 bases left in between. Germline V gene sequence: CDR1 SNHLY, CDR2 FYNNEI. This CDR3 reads CASSEFQVYNEQFF. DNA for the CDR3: TGTGCCAGCAGTGAATTCCAGGTATACAATGAGCAGTTCTTC.

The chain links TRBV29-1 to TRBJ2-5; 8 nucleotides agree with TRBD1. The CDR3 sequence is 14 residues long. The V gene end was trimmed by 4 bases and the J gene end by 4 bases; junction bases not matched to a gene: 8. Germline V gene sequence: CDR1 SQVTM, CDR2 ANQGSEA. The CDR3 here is CSVAWTGFLETQYF. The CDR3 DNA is TGCAGCGTTGCGTGGACAGGGTTTTTAGAGACCCAGTACTTC.

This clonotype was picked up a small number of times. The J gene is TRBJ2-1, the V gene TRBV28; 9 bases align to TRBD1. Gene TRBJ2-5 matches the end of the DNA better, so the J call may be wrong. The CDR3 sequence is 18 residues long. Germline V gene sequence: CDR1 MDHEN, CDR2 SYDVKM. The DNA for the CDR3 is TGTGCCAGCAGTTCCCCGTACTTCAAACAGGGGGCGAAGGAGACCCAGTACTTC. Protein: CASSSPYFKQGAKETQYF.

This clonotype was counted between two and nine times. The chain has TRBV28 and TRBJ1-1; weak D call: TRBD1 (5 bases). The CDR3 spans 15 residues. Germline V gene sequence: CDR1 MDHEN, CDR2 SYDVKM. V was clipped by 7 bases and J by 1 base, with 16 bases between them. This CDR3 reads CASTLGGGSNTEAFF. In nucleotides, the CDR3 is TGTGCCAGCACCCTTGGCGGGGGATCGAACACTGAAGCTTTCTTT.

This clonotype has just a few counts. The CDR3 DNA sequence: TGTGCCAGCAGCCCTATAGGGGTCGTCTATGGCTACACCTTC. Translating it yields CASSPIGVVYGYTF. V usage is TRBV7-9 and J usage is TRBJ1-2, with a tentative D call TRBD1 (5 bases). CDR3 length: 14 residues. Germline CDR1 reads SEHNR; CDR2 reads FQNEAQ (reference sequence). Trimming pared 5 bases from V and 4 bases from J, leaving 14 bases between.

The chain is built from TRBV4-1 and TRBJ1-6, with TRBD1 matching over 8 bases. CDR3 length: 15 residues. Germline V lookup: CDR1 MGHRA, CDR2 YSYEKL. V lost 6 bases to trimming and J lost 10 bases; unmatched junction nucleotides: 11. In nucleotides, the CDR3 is TGCGCCAGCAGGACAAGGGTACAGGGGGAATCACCCCTCCACTTT. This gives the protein CASRTRVQGESPLHF.

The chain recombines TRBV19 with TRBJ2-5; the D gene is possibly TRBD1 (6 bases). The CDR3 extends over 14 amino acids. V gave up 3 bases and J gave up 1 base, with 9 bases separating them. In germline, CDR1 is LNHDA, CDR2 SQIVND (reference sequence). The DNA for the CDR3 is TGTGCCAGTAGTATGACGGACAGCCAAGAGACCCAGTACTTC. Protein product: CASSMTDSQETQYF.

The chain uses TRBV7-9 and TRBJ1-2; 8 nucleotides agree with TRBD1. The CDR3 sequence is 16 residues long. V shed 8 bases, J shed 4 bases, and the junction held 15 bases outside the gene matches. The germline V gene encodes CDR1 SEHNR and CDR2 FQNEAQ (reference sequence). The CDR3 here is CASGRQGAHMSYGYTF. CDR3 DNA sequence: TGTGCCAGCGGACGGCAGGGGGCGCATATGTCCTATGGCTACACCTTC. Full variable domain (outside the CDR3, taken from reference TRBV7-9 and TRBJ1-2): DTGVSQNPRHKITKRGQNVTFRCDPISEHNRLYWYRQTLGQGPEFLTYFQNEAQLEKSRLLSDRFSAERPKGSFSTLEIQRTEQGDSAMYLCASGRQGAHMSYGYTFGSGTRLTVV.

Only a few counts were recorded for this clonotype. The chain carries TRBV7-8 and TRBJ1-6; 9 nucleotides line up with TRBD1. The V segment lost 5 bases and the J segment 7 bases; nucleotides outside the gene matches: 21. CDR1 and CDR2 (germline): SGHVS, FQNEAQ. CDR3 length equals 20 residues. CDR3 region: CASSPGSGLRQGDFNSPLHF. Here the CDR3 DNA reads TGTGCCAGCAGCCCGGGCTCTGGGTTGAGACAGGGGGATTTCAATTCACCCCTCCACTTT.

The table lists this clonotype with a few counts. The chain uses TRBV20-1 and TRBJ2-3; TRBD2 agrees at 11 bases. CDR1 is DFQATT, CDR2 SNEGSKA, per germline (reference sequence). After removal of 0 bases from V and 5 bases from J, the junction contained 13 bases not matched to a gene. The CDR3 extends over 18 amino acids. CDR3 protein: CSARDQGGIAGGIDTQYF. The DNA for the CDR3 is TGCAGTGCTAGAGATCAGGGCGGAATAGCGGGGGGGATAGATACGCAGTATTTT.